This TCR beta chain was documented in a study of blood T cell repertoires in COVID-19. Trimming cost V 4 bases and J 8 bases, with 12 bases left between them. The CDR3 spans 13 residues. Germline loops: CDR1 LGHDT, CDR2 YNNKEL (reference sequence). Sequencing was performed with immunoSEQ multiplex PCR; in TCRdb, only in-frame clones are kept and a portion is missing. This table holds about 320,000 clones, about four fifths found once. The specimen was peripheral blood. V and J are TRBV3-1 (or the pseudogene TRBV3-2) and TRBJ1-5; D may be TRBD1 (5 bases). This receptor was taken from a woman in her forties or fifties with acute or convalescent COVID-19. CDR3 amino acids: CASSPGGFKPQHF. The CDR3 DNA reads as TGTGCCAGCAGCCCCGGGGGATTTAAGCCCCAGCATTTT.